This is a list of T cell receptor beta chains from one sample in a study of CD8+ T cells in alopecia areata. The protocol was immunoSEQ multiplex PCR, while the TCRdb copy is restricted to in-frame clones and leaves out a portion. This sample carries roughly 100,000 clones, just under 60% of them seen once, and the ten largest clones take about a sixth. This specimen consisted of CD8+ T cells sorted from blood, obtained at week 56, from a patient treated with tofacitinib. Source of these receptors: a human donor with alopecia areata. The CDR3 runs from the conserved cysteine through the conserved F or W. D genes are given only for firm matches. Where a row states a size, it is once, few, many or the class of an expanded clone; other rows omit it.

CDR3aa: CASSSIGTGKYGYTF
CDR3nt: TGTGCCAGCAGCTCAATCGGGACAGGGAAGTATGGCTACACCTTC
d_gene: TRBD1
abundance: few
j_gene: TRBJ1-2
v_gene: TRBV6-5

CDR3aa: CAWNPVGTGELFF
CDR3nt: TGTGCCTGGAACCCAGTTGGCACCGGGGAGCTGTTTTTT
d_gene: -
abundance: few
j_gene: TRBJ2-2
v_gene: TRBV30

CDR3aa: CASSLSGFGANVLTF
CDR3nt: TGTGCCAGCAGCTTATCCGGGTTCGGGGCCAACGTCCTGACTTTC
d_gene: -
abundance: -
j_gene: TRBJ2-6
v_gene: TRBV7-9

CDR3aa: CASSQVTGNTGELFF
CDR3nt: TGCGCCAGCAGCCAAGTGACAGGGAACACCGGGGAGCTGTTTTTT
d_gene: -
abundance: once
j_gene: TRBJ2-2
v_gene: TRBV4-1

CDR3aa: CATSSNTEAFF
CDR3nt: TGTGCCACCTCGAGTAACACTGAAGCTTTCTTT
d_gene: -
abundance: -
j_gene: TRBJ1-1
v_gene: TRBV2

CDR3aa: CASSLDDRPYTEAFF
CDR3nt: TGCGCCAGCAGCTTGGATGACAGACCCTACACTGAAGCTTTCTTT
d_gene: -
abundance: few
j_gene: TRBJ1-1
v_gene: TRBV5-1

CDR3aa: CASSSPGGQETQYF
CDR3nt: TGTGCCAGCAGCTCACCAGGGGGACAAGAGACCCAGTACTTC
d_gene: TRBD1
abundance: -
j_gene: TRBJ2-5
v_gene: TRBV7-9

CDR3aa: CAWKIGPSPDTQYF
CDR3nt: TGTGCCTGGAAAATCGGGCCGTCCCCAGATACGCAGTATTTT
d_gene: -
abundance: few
j_gene: TRBJ2-3
v_gene: TRBV30

CDR3aa: CASSHTGMNGYTF
CDR3nt: TGCGCCAGCAGCCATACAGGGATGAATGGCTACACCTTC
d_gene: -
abundance: -
j_gene: TRBJ1-2
v_gene: TRBV4-1

CDR3aa: CASNLRPWTAYGYTF
CDR3nt: TGTGCCAGTAACCTACGGCCTTGGACGGCTTATGGCTACACCTTC
d_gene: -
abundance: -
j_gene: TRBJ1-2
v_gene: TRBV19

CDR3aa: CASSPYRTGPITDTQYF
CDR3nt: TGTGCCAGCAGTCCCTACCGGACAGGACCCATCACAGATACGCAGTATTTT
d_gene: TRBD1
abundance: -
j_gene: TRBJ2-3
v_gene: TRBV27

CDR3aa: CASSQDLEGGSYNEQFF
CDR3nt: TGTGCCAGCAGCCAAGATCTGGAGGGGGGCTCCTACAATGAGCAGTTCTTC
d_gene: -
abundance: few
j_gene: TRBJ2-1
v_gene: TRBV4-2

CDR3aa: CASSLGGLTYEQYF
CDR3nt: TGTGCCAGCAGCCTTGGCGGGCTCACCTACGAGCAGTACTTC
d_gene: -
abundance: -
j_gene: TRBJ2-7
v_gene: TRBV7-9

CDR3aa: CASSRGRRDGYTF
CDR3nt: TGTGCCAGTTCTAGGGGGCGCCGGGATGGCTACACCTTC
d_gene: TRBD1
abundance: few
j_gene: TRBJ1-2
v_gene: TRBV27

CDR3aa: CASRGTGKLQNTEAFF
CDR3nt: TGCGCCAGCCGTGGGACAGGCAAGCTCCAAAACACTGAAGCTTTCTTT
d_gene: TRBD1
abundance: -
j_gene: TRBJ1-1
v_gene: TRBV5-1

CDR3aa: CAWSRVQGARGYTF
CDR3nt: TGTGCCTGGAGTAGGGTCCAGGGGGCGCGCGGCTACACCTTC
d_gene: TRBD1
abundance: -
j_gene: TRBJ1-2
v_gene: TRBV30

CDR3aa: CAWRQELEAFF
CDR3nt: TGTGCCTGGCGCCAAGAACTGGAAGCTTTCTTT
d_gene: -
abundance: -
j_gene: TRBJ1-1
v_gene: TRBV30

CDR3aa: CASSVWDSLTDTQYF
CDR3nt: TGTGCCAGCAGCGTATGGGACAGCCTCACAGATACGCAGTATTTT
d_gene: TRBD1
abundance: -
j_gene: TRBJ2-3
v_gene: TRBV13

CDR3aa: CASSPGQGFTYGYTF
CDR3nt: TGTGCCAGCAGCCCCGGACAGGGGTTTACCTATGGCTACACCTTC
d_gene: TRBD1
abundance: once
j_gene: TRBJ1-2
v_gene: TRBV25-1

CDR3aa: CASSILNTEAFF
CDR3nt: TGTGCCAGTAGTATCCTGAACACTGAAGCTTTCTTT
d_gene: -
abundance: -
j_gene: TRBJ1-1
v_gene: TRBV19

CDR3aa: CAWSSLAGGPDTQYF
CDR3nt: TGTGCCTGGAGTTCCTTAGCGGGGGGGCCAGATACGCAGTATTTT
d_gene: TRBD2
abundance: -
j_gene: TRBJ2-3
v_gene: TRBV30

CDR3aa: CAWSVPEEGVRAILQETQYF
CDR3nt: TGTGCCTGGAGTGTACCGGAGGAAGGGGTTAGGGCCATTCTCCAAGAGACCCAGTACTTC
d_gene: -
abundance: -
j_gene: TRBJ2-5
v_gene: TRBV30

CDR3aa: CAGQSNQETQYF
CDR3nt: TGTGCCGGCCAGTCCAACCAAGAGACCCAGTACTTC
d_gene: -
abundance: -
j_gene: TRBJ2-5
v_gene: TRBV2

CDR3aa: CSVHYAKDRVWNTEAFF
CDR3nt: TGCAGCGTTCACTACGCTAAGGACAGGGTTTGGAACACTGAAGCTTTCTTT
d_gene: TRBD1
abundance: -
j_gene: TRBJ1-1
v_gene: TRBV29-1

CDR3aa: CASTSGTSATDTQYF
CDR3nt: TGCGCCAGCACCTCCGGGACGTCGGCTACAGATACGCAGTATTTT
d_gene: -
abundance: few
j_gene: TRBJ2-3
v_gene: TRBV5-1

CDR3aa: CSADRNGDEQFF
CDR3nt: TGCAGCGCTGACCGGAATGGCGATGAGCAGTTCTTC
d_gene: -
abundance: -
j_gene: TRBJ2-1
v_gene: TRBV29-1

CDR3aa: CASSFTNEEGYTF
CDR3nt: TGTGCCAGCAGCTTCACAAATGAGGAGGGCTACACCTTC
d_gene: -
abundance: -
j_gene: TRBJ1-2
v_gene: TRBV11-2

CDR3aa: CASTPAWDYGYTF
CDR3nt: TGTGCCAGCACCCCCGCATGGGACTATGGCTACACCTTC
d_gene: -
abundance: -
j_gene: TRBJ1-2
v_gene: TRBV7-9

CDR3aa: CASLTGQGGNEQFF
CDR3nt: TGTGCCAGCCTTACGGGACAGGGGGGCAATGAGCAGTTCTTC
d_gene: TRBD1
abundance: few
j_gene: TRBJ2-1
v_gene: TRBV2

CDR3aa: CASSLGPTGGAYGYTF
CDR3nt: TGTGCCAGCAGCTTAGGGCCAACAGGGGGCGCATATGGCTACACCTTC
d_gene: TRBD1
abundance: -
j_gene: TRBJ1-2
v_gene: TRBV7-9

CDR3aa: CASSLEDTQYF
CDR3nt: TGCGCCAGCAGCTTGGAAGATACGCAGTATTTT
d_gene: -
abundance: once
j_gene: TRBJ2-3
v_gene: TRBV5-1

CDR3aa: CASSSELAKNIQYF
CDR3nt: TGTGCCAGCAGCTCAGAGTTAGCCAAAAACATTCAGTACTTC
d_gene: -
abundance: few
j_gene: TRBJ2-4
v_gene: TRBV7-9

CDR3aa: CASSSSSGTQQETQYF
CDR3nt: TGTGCCAGCAGCTCCTCTAGCGGGACCCAACAAGAGACCCAGTACTTC
d_gene: TRBD2
abundance: once
j_gene: TRBJ2-5
v_gene: TRBV7-9

CDR3aa: CASSLVREDEFF
CDR3nt: TGTGCCAGCAGCTTAGTAAGGGAGGACGAGTTCTTC
d_gene: -
abundance: few
j_gene: TRBJ2-1
v_gene: TRBV7-9

CDR3aa: CASGQPQHF
CDR3nt: TGTGCTAGTGGTCAGCCCCAGCATTTT
d_gene: -
abundance: -
j_gene: TRBJ1-5
v_gene: TRBV12-5

CDR3aa: CASSWTGGLNEKLFF
CDR3nt: TGTGCCAGTAGTTGGACAGGTGGCCTCAATGAAAAACTGTTTTTT
d_gene: TRBD1
abundance: -
j_gene: TRBJ1-4
v_gene: TRBV19

CDR3aa: CASSLKTGGYEQYF
CDR3nt: TGTGCCAGCAGCCTTAAGACAGGGGGCTACGAGCAGTACTTC
d_gene: TRBD1
abundance: once
j_gene: TRBJ2-7
v_gene: TRBV5-5

CDR3aa: CASSISTTYEQYF
CDR3nt: TGTGCCAGTAGTATATCCACCACCTACGAGCAGTACTTC
d_gene: -
abundance: -
j_gene: TRBJ2-7
v_gene: TRBV19

CDR3aa: CASRPRETQYF
CDR3nt: TGTGCCAGCAGGCCGAGAGAGACCCAGTACTTC
d_gene: -
abundance: -
j_gene: TRBJ2-5
v_gene: TRBV2

CDR3aa: CASSIGGSEAFF
CDR3nt: TGTGCCAGTAGTATTGGGGGTTCTGAAGCTTTCTTT
d_gene: -
abundance: -
j_gene: TRBJ1-1
v_gene: TRBV19